This T cell receptor (beta chain) was recovered during a study of graft-versus-host responses after intestinal transplantation. General observations from the study: Declines in HvG clones occurring early post-transplant were associated with peak circulating GvH clone levels.

Here immunoSEQ multiplex PCR was the method, and the copy in TCRdb shows in-frame clones only, minus some. The repertoire consists of 12,000 or so clones, with 80% occurring once and the leading ten covering around 32%. The CDR3 loop spans 13 amino acids. The germline V gene has CDR1 SQVTM and CDR2 ANQGSEA. Trimming took 3 bases from V and 3 from J, leaving 11 bases between them. This clone was found a few times. Its specificity is unknown. Sequencing used PBMCs, obtained about 490 days after intestinal transplant. This receptor was taken from a human patient who received an intestinal transplant, so some T cells may come from the graft donor. This chain uses TRBV29-1 with TRBJ1-1; D ambiguous. CDR3 residues: CSVEWNWDTEAFF. CDR3 in DNA: TGCAGCGTTGAGTGGAACTGGGACACTGAAGCTTTCTTT.